The 11 T cell receptor beta chains listed next were all sequenced from one sample in a study of tumor-infiltrating lymphocytes in primary liver carcinoma. The study co-extracted DNA and RNA from around 20-30 mg of unsorted bulk tissue. Using a constant-region primer together with ProtoScript II reverse transcriptase, TCR beta cDNA was made from around 500 ng of total RNA. What produced the TCR beta libraries was three nested multiplex PCR rounds using slightly modified ARM-PCR. With TRBV1-TRBV30 forward primers and a C-beta reverse primer, the first two PCR rounds were run for roughly 10 cycles each. TCRdb independently ran MiXCR on the multiplex PCR reads; one entry per CDR3 protein. The table records around 70,000 distinct CDR3 sequences, more than 60% of them present only once. Material: liver tumor tissue from sampling region 4. Subset in this sample: tumor region T4, right-lateral pole. These receptors originate from a man aged 40-55 years with primary liver carcinoma and hepatitis B virus infection.

This clonotype was recorded many times. The chain recombines TRBV6-5 with TRBJ2-7; possibly TRBD1 or TRBD2 for D (7 bases each). Trimming took 11 bases from V and 3 from J, leaving 26 bases between them. The CDR3 is 16 residues long. Germline CDR1 reads MNHEY; CDR2 reads SVGAGI. The CDR3 sequence is CASRGSDGKRDYEQYF. CDR3 bases: TGTGCCTCCAGGGGGTCGGATGGGAAGCGGGACTACGAGCAGTACTTC.

The J gene is TRBJ2-5, the V gene TRBV6-5; 7 bases are shared with TRBD2. Germline V gene data show CDR1 as MNHEY and CDR2 as SVGAGI. The length of the CDR3 is 15 residues. CDR3 coding DNA: TGTACCAACAGTAAACGGGTAGCGGGTCAAGAGACCCAGTACTTC. Its translation: CTNSKRVAGQETQYF.

This clonotype came up a few times. A clone one base away is much larger, so this may be a read error. CDR3 protein: CASSQFNTGGLFF. Written as DNA, the CDR3 is TGTGCCAGCAGTCAATTTAACACCGGGGGGCTGTTTTTT. This rearrangement joins TRBV14 to TRBJ2-2, with D possibly TRBD2 on 6 matching bases. CDR1 and CDR2 from the germline V gene are SGHDN and FVKESK. The CDR3 is made up of 13 amino acids. The variable domain in full, with the rest retrieved from reference TRBV14 and TRBJ2-2, is EAGVTQFPSHSVIEKGQTVTLRCDPISGHDNLYWYRRVMGKEIKFLLHFVKESKQDESGMPNNRFLAERTGGTYSTLKVQPAELEDSGVYFCASSQFNTGGLFFGEGSRLTVL.

About this clonotype: This likely comes from a read error, as the CDR3 has no conserved phenylalanine or tryptophan at its end. This chain links TRBV28 with TRBJ1-2; no reliable D call. Germline V gene data show CDR1 as MDHEN and CDR2 as SYDVKM. CDR3 length equals 14 residues. In DNA form, the CDR3 reads TGCGCCAGCAGCCCCGGAGAGGGTTTCTATGGATACACCCTC. It is translated as CASSPGEGFYGYTL.

Ten or more counts support this clonotype. The chain has TRBV7-9 and TRBJ1-2; no reliable D call. CDR1 is SEHNR and CDR2 is FQNEAQ in the germline V gene (reference sequence). The V end lost 1 base, the J end lost 0 bases, and 6 bases lay between the germline ends. The CDR3 contains 14 residues. CDR3 coding DNA: TGTGCCAGCAGCTTAGAAACAGCTAACTATGGCTACACCTTC. It yields the protein CASSLETANYGYTF.

A remark on this clonotype: Its ends do not fully match the called genes, so a read error is possible. The chain couples TRBV29-1 to TRBJ2-2; D is perhaps TRBD1 (6 bases). The CDR3 is made up of 13 amino acids. Germline CDR1 reads SQVTM; CDR2 reads ANQGSEA. CDR3 nucleotide sequence: TGCAGAGTCGACCGACAGGACACTGGGGAGCTGTTTTTT. Translating gives CRVDRQDTGELFF.

V usage is TRBV28 and J usage is TRBJ2-1, with 12 bases that match TRBD1. V dropped 5 bases and J dropped 16; count of bases not matched to a gene: 18. The CDR3 runs 16 residues. Germline V gene sequence: CDR1 MDHEN, CDR2 SYDVKM. CDR3 protein: CASSTPGQGASNVHFF. CDR3 in DNA: TGTGCCAGCAGTACCCCGGGACAGGGGGCGAGTAATGTGCACTTCTTC.

Turning to this clonotype: A read error is likely, as this CDR3 ends without the conserved phenylalanine or tryptophan. The DNA is omitted, as the CDR3 cannot be located on it reliably, and the CDR3 follows TCRdb's listing. The J gene is TRBJ2-2, the V gene TRBV12-3 or TRBV12-4; whether TRBD2, the table's D call, matches the DNA was not checked. With termini counted, the CDR3 has 14 amino acids. CDR3 in amino acids: CVSSSRHPPGELFS.

This chain connects TRBV7-3 to TRBJ2-5; either TRBD1 or TRBD2 may fit D (5 bases each). V was clipped by 5 bases and J by 5 bases, with 12 bases between them. Germline CDR1 and CDR2: SGHTA and FQGTGA. CDR3 size: 13 residues. CDR3 residues: CASSRQRDETQYF. CDR3 DNA sequence: TGTGCCAGCAGCAGGCAAAGGGACGAGACCCAGTACTTC.

Remarks on this clonotype: At one boundary the junction diverges from the germline segment, which might be a read error. The rearrangement links TRBV10-3 to TRBJ1-2; D not resolved. CDR1 is ENHRY and CDR2 is SYGVKD in the germline V gene. This CDR3 contains 14 residues. The CDR3 region has the DNA TGTGCTATCAGCTTTCACGGGGAAGGTCGTGGCTACACCTTC. Protein product: CAISFHGEGRGYTF.

For this clonotype: Given a much more abundant clone one base away, this may be a read error. The CDR3 protein is CANSAGPINQPQHF. The CDR3 DNA is TGTGCCAACAGCGCGGGCCCTATTAATCAGCCCCAGCATTTT. The chain has TRBV28 and TRBJ1-5; D call uncertain. CDR3 size: 14 residues. V dropped 10 bases and J dropped 4 bases, with 17 bases sitting between them. Germline CDR1 and CDR2: MDHEN and SYDVKM.